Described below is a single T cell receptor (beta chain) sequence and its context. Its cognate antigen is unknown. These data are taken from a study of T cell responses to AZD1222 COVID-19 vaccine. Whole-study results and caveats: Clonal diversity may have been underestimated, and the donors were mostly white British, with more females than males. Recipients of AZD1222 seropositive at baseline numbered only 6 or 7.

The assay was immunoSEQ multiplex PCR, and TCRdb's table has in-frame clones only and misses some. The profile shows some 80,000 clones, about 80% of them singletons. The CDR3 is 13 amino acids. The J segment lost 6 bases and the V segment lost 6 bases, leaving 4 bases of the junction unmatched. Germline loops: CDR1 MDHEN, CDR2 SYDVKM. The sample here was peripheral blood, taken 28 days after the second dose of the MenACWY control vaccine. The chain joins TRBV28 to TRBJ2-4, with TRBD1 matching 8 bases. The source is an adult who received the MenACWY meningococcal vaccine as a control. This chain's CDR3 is CASRTGGRNIQYF. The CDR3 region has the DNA TGTGCCAGCAGAACAGGGGGGAGAAACATTCAGTACTTC.